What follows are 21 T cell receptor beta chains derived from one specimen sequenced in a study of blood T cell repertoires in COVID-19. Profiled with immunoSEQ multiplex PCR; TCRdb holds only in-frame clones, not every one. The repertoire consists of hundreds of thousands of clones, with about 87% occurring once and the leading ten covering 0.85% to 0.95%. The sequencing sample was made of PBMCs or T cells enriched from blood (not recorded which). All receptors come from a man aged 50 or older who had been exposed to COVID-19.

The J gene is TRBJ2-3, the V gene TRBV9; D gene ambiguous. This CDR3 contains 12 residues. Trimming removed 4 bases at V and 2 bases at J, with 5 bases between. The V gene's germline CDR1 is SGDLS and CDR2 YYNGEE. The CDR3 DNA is TGTGCCAGCAGCTTAAACACAGATACGCAGTATTTT. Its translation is CASSLNTDTQYF.

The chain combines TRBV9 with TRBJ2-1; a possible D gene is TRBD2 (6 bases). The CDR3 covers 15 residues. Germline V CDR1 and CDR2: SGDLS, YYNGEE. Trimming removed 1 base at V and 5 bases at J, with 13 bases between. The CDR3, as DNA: TGTGCCAGCAGCGTATCCGGGAGACGGGACAATGAGCAGTTCTTC. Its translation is CASSVSGRRDNEQFF. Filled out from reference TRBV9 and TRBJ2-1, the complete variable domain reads DSGVTQTPKHLITATGQRVTLRCSPRSGDLSVYWYQQSLDQGLQFLIQYYNGEERAKGNILERFSAQQFPDLHSELNLSSLELGDSALYFCASSVSGRRDNEQFFGPGTRLTVL.

The CDR3 DNA follows: TGCGCCAGCAGCTTGGGGGGGCACAATGGCTACACCTTC. It is translated as CASSLGGHNGYTF. The chain carries TRBV5-1 and TRBJ1-2; D is possibly TRBD1 (6 bases). This CDR3 comprises 13 residues. Germline loops: CDR1 SGHRS, CDR2 YFSETQ. V was trimmed by 0 bases and J by 6 bases, leaving 9 bases between them. The entire variable domain, with the rest obtained from reference TRBV5-1 and TRBJ1-2, is as follows: KAGVTQTPRYLIKTRGQQVTLSCSPISGHRSVSWYQQTPGQGLQFLFEYFSETQRNKGNFPGRFSGRQFSNSRSEMNVSTLELGDSALYLCASSLGGHNGYTFGSGTRLTVV.

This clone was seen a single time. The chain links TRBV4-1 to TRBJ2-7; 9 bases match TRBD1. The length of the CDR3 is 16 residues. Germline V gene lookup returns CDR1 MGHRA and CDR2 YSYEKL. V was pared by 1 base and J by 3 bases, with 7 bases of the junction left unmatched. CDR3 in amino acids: CASSQVPGQGNYEQYF. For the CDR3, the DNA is TGCGCCAGCAGCCAAGTCCCCGGACAGGGGAACTACGAGCAGTACTTC.

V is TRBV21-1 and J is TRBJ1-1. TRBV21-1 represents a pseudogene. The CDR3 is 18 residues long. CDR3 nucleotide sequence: TGTGCCAGCAGCAAAGATGAACGGGAACAATTTGGGAACACTGAAGCTTTCTTT. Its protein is CASSKDEREQFGNTEAFF.

The CDR3 nucleotides are TGTGCCACCAGCAGAATAGGGAGTCCGGACACTGAAGCTTTCTTT. Protein product: CATSRIGSPDTEAFF. The V and J genes are TRBV15 and TRBJ1-1; D is uncertain. Germline V CDR1 and CDR2: LNHNV, YYDKDF (reference sequence). The CDR3 has 15 residues. V lost 2 bases and J lost 3, with 13 bases in between.

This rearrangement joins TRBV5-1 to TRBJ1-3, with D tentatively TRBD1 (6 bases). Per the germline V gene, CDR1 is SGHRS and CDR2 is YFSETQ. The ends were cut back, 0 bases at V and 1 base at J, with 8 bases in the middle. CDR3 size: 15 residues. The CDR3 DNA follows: TGCGCCAGCAGCTTGGTGCAGGGGTCTGGAAACACCATATATTTT. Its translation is CASSLVQGSGNTIYF. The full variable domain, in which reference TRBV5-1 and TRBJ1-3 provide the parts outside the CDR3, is KAGVTQTPRYLIKTRGQQVTLSCSPISGHRSVSWYQQTPGQGLQFLFEYFSETQRNKGNFPGRFSGRQFSNSRSEMNVSTLELGDSALYLCASSLVQGSGNTIYFGEGSWLTVV.

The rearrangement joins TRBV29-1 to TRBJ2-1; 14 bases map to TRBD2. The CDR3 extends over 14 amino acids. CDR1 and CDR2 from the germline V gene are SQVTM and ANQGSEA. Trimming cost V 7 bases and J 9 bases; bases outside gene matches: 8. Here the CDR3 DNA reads TGCAGCGGGGAAGGACTAGCGGGAGGTGCTGAGCAGTTCTTC. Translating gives CSGEGLAGGAEQFF.

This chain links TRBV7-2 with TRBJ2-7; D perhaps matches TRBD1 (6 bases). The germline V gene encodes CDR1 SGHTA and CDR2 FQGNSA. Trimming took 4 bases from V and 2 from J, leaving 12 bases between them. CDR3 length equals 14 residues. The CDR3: CASSSLGQTYEQYV. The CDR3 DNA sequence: TGTGCCAGCAGCTCCCTAGGACAGACCTACGAGCAGTACGTC.

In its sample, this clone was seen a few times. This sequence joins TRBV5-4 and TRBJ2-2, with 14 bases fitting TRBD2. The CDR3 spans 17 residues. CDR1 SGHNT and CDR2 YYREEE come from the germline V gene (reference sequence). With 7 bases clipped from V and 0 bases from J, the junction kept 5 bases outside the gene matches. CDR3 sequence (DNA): TGTGCCAGCTCTCAGGGACTAGCGGGAGCGAACACCGGGGAGCTGTTTTTT. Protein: CASSQGLAGANTGELFF.

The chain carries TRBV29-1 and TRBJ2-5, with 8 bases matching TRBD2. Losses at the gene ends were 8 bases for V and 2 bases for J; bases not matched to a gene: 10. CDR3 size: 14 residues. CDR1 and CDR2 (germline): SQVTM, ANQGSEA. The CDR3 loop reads CSHSGGGTQETQYF. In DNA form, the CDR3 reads TGCAGCCACAGCGGGGGAGGTACTCAAGAGACCCAGTACTTC.

The CDR3 DNA reads as TGTGCCAGCAGCTCACTCTTGGAGCAGTTCTTC. This sequence encodes CASSSLLEQFF. V and J are TRBV7-2 and TRBJ2-1; D is unresolved. V dropped 4 bases and J dropped 10 bases, with 8 bases sitting between them. The germline V gene encodes CDR1 SGHTA and CDR2 FQGNSA. This CDR3 region has 11 residues.

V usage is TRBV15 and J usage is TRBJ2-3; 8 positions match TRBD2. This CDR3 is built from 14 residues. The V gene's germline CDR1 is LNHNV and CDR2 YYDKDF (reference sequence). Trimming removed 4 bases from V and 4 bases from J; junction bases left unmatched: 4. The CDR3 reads CATSNPAGADTQYF. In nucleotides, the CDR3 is TGTGCCACCAGCAACCCAGCGGGGGCAGATACGCAGTATTTT.

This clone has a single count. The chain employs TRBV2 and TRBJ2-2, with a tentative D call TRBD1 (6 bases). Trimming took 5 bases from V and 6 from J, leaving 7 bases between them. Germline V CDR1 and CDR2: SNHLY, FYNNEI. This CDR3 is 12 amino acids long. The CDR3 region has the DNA TGTGCCAGCAGTACAGGGTCCGGGGAGCTGTTTTTT. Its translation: CASSTGSGELFF. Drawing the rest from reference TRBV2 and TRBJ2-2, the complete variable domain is EPEVTQTPSHQVTQMGQEVILRCVPISNHLYFYWYRQILGQKVEFLVSFYNNEISEKSEIFDDQFSVERPDGSNFTLKIRSTKLEDSAMYFCASSTGSGELFFGEGSRLTVL.

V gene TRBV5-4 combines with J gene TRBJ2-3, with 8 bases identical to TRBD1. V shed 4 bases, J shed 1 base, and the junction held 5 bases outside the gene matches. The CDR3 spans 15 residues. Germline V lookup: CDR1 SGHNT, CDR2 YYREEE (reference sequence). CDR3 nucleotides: TGTGCCAGCAGCCAGGGACAGGATGGCACAGATACGCAGTATTTT. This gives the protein CASSQGQDGTDTQYF.

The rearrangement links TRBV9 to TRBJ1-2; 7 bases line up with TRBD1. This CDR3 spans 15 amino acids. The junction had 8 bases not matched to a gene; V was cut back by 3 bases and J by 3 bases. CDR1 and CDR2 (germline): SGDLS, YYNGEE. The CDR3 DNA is TGTGCCAGCAGCGCACGACAGGGTAGGGACTATGGCTACACCTTC. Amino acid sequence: CASSARQGRDYGYTF.

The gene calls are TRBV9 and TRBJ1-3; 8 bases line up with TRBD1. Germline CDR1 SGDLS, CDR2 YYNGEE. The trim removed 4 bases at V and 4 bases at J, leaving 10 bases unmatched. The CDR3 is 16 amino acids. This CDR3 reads CASSPPQGVYGNTIYF. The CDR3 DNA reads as TGTGCCAGCAGCCCACCACAGGGGGTATACGGAAACACCATATATTTT.

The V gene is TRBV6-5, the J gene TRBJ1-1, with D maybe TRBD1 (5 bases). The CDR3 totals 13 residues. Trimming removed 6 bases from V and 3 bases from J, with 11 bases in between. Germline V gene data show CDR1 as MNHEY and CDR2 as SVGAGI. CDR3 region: CASSYLRDTEAFF. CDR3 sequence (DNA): TGTGCCAGCAGCTACCTCAGGGACACTGAAGCTTTCTTT.

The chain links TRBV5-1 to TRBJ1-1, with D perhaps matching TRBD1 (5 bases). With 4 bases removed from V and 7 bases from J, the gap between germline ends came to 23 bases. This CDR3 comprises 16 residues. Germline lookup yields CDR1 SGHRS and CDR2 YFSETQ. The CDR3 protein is CASSPSGRANQGEAFF. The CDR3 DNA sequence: TGCGCCAGCAGCCCCTCCGGGCGCGCAAACCAGGGTGAAGCTTTCTTT.

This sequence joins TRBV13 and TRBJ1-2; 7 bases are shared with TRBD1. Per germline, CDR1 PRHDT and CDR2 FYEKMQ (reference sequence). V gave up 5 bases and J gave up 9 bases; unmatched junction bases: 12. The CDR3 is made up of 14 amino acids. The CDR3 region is CASSTTTGSVRYTF. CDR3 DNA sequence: TGTGCCAGCAGCACGACGACAGGGTCCGTACGCTACACCTTC. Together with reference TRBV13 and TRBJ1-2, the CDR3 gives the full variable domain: AAGVIQSPRHLIKEKRETATLKCYPIPRHDTVYWYQQGPGQDPQFLISFYEKMQSDKGSIPDRFSAQQFSDYHSELNMSSLELGDSALYFCASSTTTGSVRYTFGSGTRLTVV.

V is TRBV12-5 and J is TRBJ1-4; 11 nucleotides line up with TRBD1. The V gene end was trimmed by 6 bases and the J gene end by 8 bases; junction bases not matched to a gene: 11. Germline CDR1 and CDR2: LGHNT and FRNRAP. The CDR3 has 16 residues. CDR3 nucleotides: TGTGCTAGTGGCCCAAGGACAGGGGGCGTGAGAGAAAAACTGTTTTTT. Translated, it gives CASGPRTGGVREKLFF.